This paragraph covers one T cell receptor beta chain sequence. The sample comes from a study of cytomegalovirus exposure and HLA in healthy donors. Profiled with immunoSEQ multiplex PCR; TCRdb holds only in-frame clones, not every one. The table shows under 150,000 clones, with around 90% occurring only once. Specimen: PBMCs. The receptor was isolated from a woman in her late teens or twenties in good health and CMV-seronegative.

CDR3 loop: CASSLDPQGNQPQHF. DNA for the CDR3: TGTGCCAGCAGTTTGGACCCACAGGGGAATCAGCCCCAGCATTTT. The rearrangement joins TRBV27 to TRBJ1-5, with TRBD1 identical over 7 bases. The CDR3 is 15 amino acids. J lost 4 bases, V lost 3 bases, and 6 bases had no gene match. The germline V gene has CDR1 MNHEY and CDR2 SMNVEV (reference sequence).